These 25 T cell receptor beta chains were sequenced from one sample in a study of post-analysis software for immune sequencing data. Libraries were made from TCR beta cDNA, and they carried unique molecular identifiers. TCRdb analysed the PCR reads with MiXCR anew, one entry per CDR3 protein. The sample carries about 540,000 distinct CDR3 sequences, under 40% recorded once. These TCRs' antigens remain unknown. Points from the study as a whole: A handful of TRBV segments were significantly more frequent in patients than in controls. TRBV5-6, TRBV5-1 and TRBV20-1 were among these segments.

Material for sequencing was blood. Receptor source: a girl under 18 with multiple sclerosis.

CDR3 DNA: TGTGCCAGCAGCTTAGCTTCAGGGGAACCCTACGAGCAGTACTTC. Translating it yields CASSLASGEPYEQYF. The rearrangement links TRBV7-2 to TRBJ2-7; tentatively, D is TRBD1 (6 bases). This CDR3 has 15 residues. Germline-derived CDR1 and CDR2 are SGHTA and FQGNSA. V was trimmed by 0 bases and J by 2 bases, leaving 11 bases between them. The full variable domain, its missing parts supplied by reference TRBV7-2 and TRBJ2-7, is GAGVSQSPSNKVTEKGKDVELRCDPISGHTALYWYRQSLGQGLEFLIYFQGNSAPDKSGLPSDRFSAERTGGSVSTLTIQRTQQEDSAVYLCASSLASGEPYEQYFGPGTRLTVT.

This chain links TRBV7-9 with TRBJ2-1; D may be TRBD2 (6 bases). The length of the CDR3 is 14 residues. V was pared by 5 bases and J by 2 bases, with 10 bases between. CDR1 and CDR2 from the germline V gene are SEHNR and FQNEAQ (reference sequence). The CDR3, as DNA: TGTGCCAGCAGCCGGGACTTCGCCTACAATGAGCAGTTCTTC. Translated, it gives CASSRDFAYNEQFF. Full variable domain (remainder filled in from reference TRBV7-9 and TRBJ2-1): DTGVSQNPRHKITKRGQNVTFRCDPISEHNRLYWYRQTLGQGPEFLTYFQNEAQLEKSRLLSDRFSAERPKGSFSTLEIQRTEQGDSAMYLCASSRDFAYNEQFFGPGTRLTVL.

This clonotype showed up just once. V is TRBV2 and J is TRBJ2-1, with 10 bases aligning to TRBD2. CDR1 SNHLY and CDR2 FYNNEI come from the germline V gene. With V trimmed by 7 bases and J by 9 bases, 9 bases remained unmatched. The CDR3 loop spans 14 amino acids. The CDR3 region has the DNA TGTGCCAGCACCCAGCGGGGGGGCCGTAGTGAGCAGTTCTTC. Its translation is CASTQRGGRSEQFF. Together with reference TRBV2 and TRBJ2-1, the CDR3 gives the full variable domain: EPEVTQTPSHQVTQMGQEVILRCVPISNHLYFYWYRQILGQKVEFLVSFYNNEISEKSEIFDDQFSVERPDGSNFTLKIRSTKLEDSAMYFCASTQRGGRSEQFFGPGTRLTVL.

The chain is built from TRBV11-2 and TRBJ2-1; tentative D call: TRBD1 (6 bases). Germline loops: CDR1 SGHAT, CDR2 FQNNGV. V lost 1 base and J lost 9, with 19 bases in between. There are 16 residues in the CDR3. CDR3 protein: CASSLAMRIGGGEQFF. In nucleotides, the CDR3 is TGTGCCAGCAGCTTAGCTATGAGGATTGGGGGCGGTGAGCAGTTCTTC.

This chain links TRBV27 with TRBJ2-1; TRBD2 might be the D (5 bases). Per the germline V gene, CDR1 is MNHEY and CDR2 is SMNVEV (reference sequence). The CDR3 covers 13 residues. Trimming cost V 6 bases and J 9 bases, with 15 bases left between them. The CDR3 sequence: CASRGLWTGEQFF. CDR3 sequence (DNA): TGTGCCAGCAGAGGACTTTGGACTGGTGAGCAGTTCTTC.

This clonotype was detected a few times. This chain joins TRBV5-1 and TRBJ2-7; a weak D match, TRBD1 (6 bases). The CDR3 has 15 amino acids. V was pared by 2 bases and J by 3 bases, with 15 bases between. Looked up from germline, CDR1 is SGHRS and CDR2 is YFSETQ. The chain's CDR3 is CASSFSSGVFYEQYF. The CDR3 DNA reads TGCGCCAGCAGCTTCAGTTCAGGGGTGTTCTACGAGCAGTACTTC.

Of note for this clonotype: A read error is possible here, since a much larger clone lies one base away. The J gene is TRBJ2-1, the V gene TRBV6-1; 7 positions match TRBD1. CDR3 length: 15 residues. The germline V gene has CDR1 MNHNS and CDR2 SASEGT. Trimming removed 2 bases from V and 0 bases from J; junction bases left unmatched: 1. In DNA, the CDR3 is TGTGCCAGCAGTGAACGGGACAGCTCCTACAATGAGCAGTTCTTC. This translates into CASSERDSSYNEQFF.

The CDR3 nucleotides are TGCAGCGTTAGACAGGGTGTTCGAGATACGCAGTATTTT. This translates into CSVRQGVRDTQYF. V and J are TRBV29-1 and TRBJ2-3; 7 bases are shared with TRBD1. J gave up 5 bases and V 5 bases, and 7 bases lay outside the gene matches. Germline CDR1 is SQVTM and CDR2 is ANQGSEA. CDR3 size: 13 residues.

The chain is built from TRBV7-9 and TRBJ2-7; possible D gene TRBD1, 6 bases. Germline lookup yields CDR1 SEHNR and CDR2 FQNEAQ (reference sequence). There are 19 residues in the CDR3. V lost 4 bases, J lost 0 bases, and 25 bases lay in between. The CDR3 nucleotides read TGTGCCAGCAGCTACACCCTCACCCAGGGGACCCAGAGCTCCTACGAGCAGTACTTC. It yields the protein CASSYTLTQGTQSSYEQYF. The full variable domain, completed using reference TRBV7-9 and TRBJ2-7, is DTGVSQNPRHKITKRGQNVTFRCDPISEHNRLYWYRQTLGQGPEFLTYFQNEAQLEKSRLLSDRFSAERPKGSFSTLEIQRTEQGDSAMYLCASSYTLTQGTQSSYEQYFGPGTRLTVT.

The V gene is TRBV3-1, the J gene TRBJ1-2; D call uncertain. Per the germline V gene, CDR1 is LGHDT and CDR2 is YNNKEL (reference sequence). The germline V and J ends were trimmed by 0 bases and 8 bases, with 13 bases remaining between them. The CDR3 sequence is 14 residues long. This CDR3 is CASSQDLGGGGYTF. DNA of the CDR3: TGTGCCAGCAGCCAAGATTTAGGAGGTGGCGGCTACACCTTC.

In this sample, this clonotype turned up a few times. CDR3 sequence (DNA): TGTGCCAGCAGTTTTCCTTGGACAGGGGCCAACCGGGGTAATGAGCAGTTCTTC. The encoded protein is CASSFPWTGANRGNEQFF. This chain joins TRBV2 and TRBJ2-1; 9 nucleotides line up with TRBD1. The CDR3 loop spans 18 amino acids. J gave up 7 bases and V 5 bases, and 18 bases lay outside the gene matches. Germline assignment: CDR1 SNHLY and CDR2 FYNNEI. The whole variable domain, remainder taken from reference TRBV2 and TRBJ2-1, is EPEVTQTPSHQVTQMGQEVILRCVPISNHLYFYWYRQILGQKVEFLVSFYNNEISEKSEIFDDQFSVERPDGSNFTLKIRSTKLEDSAMYFCASSFPWTGANRGNEQFFGPGTRLTVL.

A few counts support this clonotype. In nucleotides, the CDR3 is TGCGCCAGCAGCCAAGGGTCGCATGGCTCCTACGAGCAGTACTTC. It yields the protein CASSQGSHGSYEQYF. The rearrangement joins TRBV4-1 to TRBJ2-7, with D uncertain. Deletions cut 1 base from V and 0 bases from J, with 10 bases between. The CDR3 is 15 amino acids. Germline V gene lookup returns CDR1 MGHRA and CDR2 YSYEKL.

V is TRBV5-1 and J is TRBJ2-3; 8 nucleotides align to TRBD1. The CDR3 covers 12 residues. V shed 4 bases and J 9 bases; nucleotides not matched to a gene: 4. The germline V gene has CDR1 SGHRS and CDR2 YFSETQ. CDR3 sequence (DNA): TGCGCCAGCAGCGTGACAGGGGAAACGCAGTATTTT. This gives the protein CASSVTGETQYF.

Details on this clonotype: The junction departs from the called germline gene at one end, perhaps through a read error. The chain combines TRBV29-1 with TRBJ1-2; no definite D call. This CDR3 has 12 residues. The germline V gene has CDR1 SQVTM and CDR2 ANQGSEA. The CDR3, as DNA: TGCAGCGCTGAAGTGGCCAACTATGGCTACACCTTC. It specifies CSAEVANYGYTF. The full variable domain, rest sourced from reference TRBV29-1 and TRBJ1-2, is SAVISQKPSRDICQRGTSLTIQCQVDSQVTMMFWYRQQPGQSLTLIATANQGSEATYESGFVIDKFPISRPNLTFSTLTVSNMSPEDSSIYLCSAEVANYGYTFGSGTRLTVV.

V usage is TRBV18 and J usage is TRBJ1-5; a weak D match, TRBD1 (5 bases). Per the germline V gene, CDR1 is KGHSH and CDR2 is LQKENI. There are 14 residues in the CDR3. V was cut by 6 bases and J by 6 bases, with 15 bases left in between. CDR3 nucleotides: TGTGCCAGCTCGCCAGAGAGGGGAATTCAGCCCCAGCATTTT. Protein sequence: CASSPERGIQPQHF.

This CDR3 reads CASSLGAPMGTAFF. The CDR3, as DNA: TGTGCCAGCAGCTTGGGGGCCCCTATGGGGACAGCTTTCTTT. V usage is TRBV5-5 and J usage is TRBJ1-1; a weak D match, TRBD1 (5 bases). Germline V gene lookup returns CDR1 SGHKS and CDR2 YYEKEE (reference sequence). V lost 0 bases and J 10 bases, leaving 16 bases between the germline ends. The CDR3 has 14 residues.

This rearrangement joins TRBV20-1 to TRBJ1-1; D gene uncertain. The CDR3 runs to 11 residues. Germline V gene data show CDR1 as DFQATT and CDR2 as SNEGSKA (reference sequence). With 0 bases removed from V and 5 bases from J, the gap between germline ends came to 4 bases. DNA of the CDR3: TGCAGTGCTAGAGATTTAACTGAAGCTTTCTTT. Translating gives CSARDLTEAFF.

This clonotype was counted only a few times. V usage is TRBV7-9 and J usage is TRBJ2-1, with TRBD1 matching 9 bases. The CDR3 consists of 16 residues. Germline CDR1 and CDR2: SEHNR and FQNEAQ (reference sequence). Trimming cost V 4 bases and J 9 bases; bases outside gene matches: 13. CDR3 amino acids: CASSSRDRAPTSEQFF. CDR3 nucleotides: TGTGCCAGCAGCTCCCGGGACAGGGCCCCGACCTCTGAGCAGTTCTTC. Using reference TRBV7-9 and TRBJ2-1 for the parts outside the CDR3, the full variable domain is DTGVSQNPRHKITKRGQNVTFRCDPISEHNRLYWYRQTLGQGPEFLTYFQNEAQLEKSRLLSDRFSAERPKGSFSTLEIQRTEQGDSAMYLCASSSRDRAPTSEQFFGPGTRLTVL.

This chain uses TRBV25-1 with TRBJ1-2, with 7 bases lining up with TRBD1. Germline loops: CDR1 MGHDK, CDR2 SYGVNS. The J segment lost 5 bases and the V segment lost 5 bases, leaving 14 bases of the junction unmatched. The CDR3 runs to 16 residues. CDR3 sequence (DNA): TGTGCCAGCAGTCCCCAGGGGGAGCCTAGGTGGTATGGCTACACCTTC. Protein: CASSPQGEPRWYGYTF.

J is TRBJ1-5 and V is TRBV6-6; D might be TRBD1 (6 bases). The CDR3 covers 15 residues. Germline V CDR1 and CDR2: MNHNY, SVGAGI (reference sequence). Trimming removed 6 bases from V and 3 bases from J, with 15 bases in between. Here the CDR3 reads CASRRTGTPNQPQHF. The CDR3 DNA sequence: TGTGCCAGCAGGCGAACCGGGACACCCAATCAGCCCCAGCATTTT.

The chain is built from TRBV12-3 or TRBV12-4 and TRBJ2-4, with 10 bases fitting TRBD2. V was pared by 2 bases and J by 4 bases, with 17 bases of the junction left unmatched. This CDR3 has 20 residues. CDR3 sequence (DNA): TGTGCCAGCAGTTTACCAGCGGGGGGGACTGTGGGGAACCAAAAAAACATTCAGTACTTC. Residues: CASSLPAGGTVGNQKNIQYF.

The chain joins TRBV20-1 to TRBJ2-1; 13 bases agree with TRBD2. Germline loops: CDR1 DFQATT, CDR2 SNEGSKA (reference sequence). The V gene end was trimmed by 0 bases and the J gene end by 3 bases; junction bases not matched to a gene: 14. The CDR3 consists of 20 residues. Here the CDR3 reads CSARDPVGTSGAPNYNEQFF. Here the CDR3 DNA reads TGCAGTGCTAGAGATCCGGTGGGGACTAGCGGGGCCCCCAACTACAATGAGCAGTTCTTC.

The chain employs TRBV11-1 and TRBJ2-7, with 9 bases matching TRBD2. The germline CDR1 and CDR2 sequences are SGHAT and FQDESV (reference sequence). After removal of 5 bases from V and 2 bases from J, the junction contained 7 bases not matched to a gene. The CDR3 runs 15 residues. As DNA, the CDR3 is TGTGCCAGCAGCACCAGACTAGCGGAAACCTACGAGCAGTACTTC. Translating it yields CASSTRLAETYEQYF.

This chain connects TRBV13 to TRBJ2-1; TRBD2 matches 7 bases. CDR1 is PRHDT, CDR2 FYEKMQ, per germline (reference sequence). Trimming removed 4 bases from V and 7 bases from J; junction bases left unmatched: 10. The CDR3 contains 15 residues. The CDR3 DNA sequence: TGTGCCAGCAGCTGGGGCGGGGGAACGGGGAATGAGCAGTTCTTC. Protein product: CASSWGGGTGNEQFF.

This clonotype has only a few counts. This rearrangement joins TRBV29-1 to TRBJ2-7; D unresolved. V lost 7 bases and J 6 bases, leaving 22 bases between the germline ends. This CDR3 region has 14 residues. Germline-derived CDR1 and CDR2 are SQVTM and ANQGSEA. For the CDR3, the DNA is TGCAGCGCAACGCTAAAAACTGTAGGGTCCGAGCAGTACTTC. Protein: CSATLKTVGSEQYF.